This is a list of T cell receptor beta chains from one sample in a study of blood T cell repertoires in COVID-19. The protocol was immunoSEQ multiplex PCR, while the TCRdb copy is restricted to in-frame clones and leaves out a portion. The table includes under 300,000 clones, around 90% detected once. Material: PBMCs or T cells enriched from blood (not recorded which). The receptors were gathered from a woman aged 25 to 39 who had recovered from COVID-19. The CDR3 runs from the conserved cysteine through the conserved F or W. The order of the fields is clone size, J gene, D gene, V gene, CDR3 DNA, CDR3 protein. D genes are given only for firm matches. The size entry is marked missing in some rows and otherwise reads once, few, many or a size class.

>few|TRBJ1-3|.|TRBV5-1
TGCGCCAGCAGCTTGGGATCTACAAACACCATATATTTT
CASSLGSTNTIYF
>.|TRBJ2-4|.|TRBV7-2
TGTGCCAGCAGCTCCCCGGGGGGCACGGCTACGAGAGCCAAAAACATTCAGTACTTC
CASSSPGGTATRAKNIQYF
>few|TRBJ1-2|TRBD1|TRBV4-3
TGCGCCAGCAGCCAAGGCGTTACAGGGGGTGATGGCTACACCTTC
CASSQGVTGGDGYTF
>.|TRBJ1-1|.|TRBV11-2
TGTGCCAGCCGTAAATCTCAGAATACTGAAGCTTTCTTT
CASRKSQNTEAFF
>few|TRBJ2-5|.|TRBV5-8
TGTGCCAGCAGCCACAGGACCGTAGAGACCCAGTACTTC
CASSHRTVETQYF
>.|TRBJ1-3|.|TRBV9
TGTGCCAGCAGCCCCGTGGGGGGTGCGGGAAACACCATATATTTT
CASSPVGGAGNTIYF
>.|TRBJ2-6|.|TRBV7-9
TGTGCCAGCAGCTTGGCAGGTTTGATCTCTGGGGCCAACGTCCTGACTTTC
CASSLAGLISGANVLTF
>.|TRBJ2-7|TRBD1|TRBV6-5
TGTGCCAGCAGTTTCACAGGGGAATCCTACGAGCAGTACTTC
CASSFTGESYEQYF
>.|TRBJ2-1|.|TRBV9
TGTGCCAGCAGCGTAGAGGCGGGGAATTACAATGAGCAGTTCTTC
CASSVEAGNYNEQFF
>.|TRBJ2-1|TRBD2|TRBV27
TGTGCCAGCAGTTTATCGTACGACAGGGCGGGAGGGTACAATGAGCAGTTCTTC
CASSLSYDRAGGYNEQFF
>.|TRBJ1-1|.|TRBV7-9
TGTGCCAGCAGCGCCTCGGGGGGCTTCACTGAAGCTTTCTTT
CASSASGGFTEAFF
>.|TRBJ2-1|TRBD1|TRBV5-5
TGTGCCAGCAGCTGGACAGGGCCGGGGAGTTCCTACAATGAGCAGTTCTTC
CASSWTGPGSSYNEQFF
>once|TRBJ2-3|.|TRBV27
TGTGCCAGCAGTTTACTCAGGGGATCAGGCACAGATACGCAGTATTTT
CASSLLRGSGTDTQYF
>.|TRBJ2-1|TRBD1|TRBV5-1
TGCGCCAGCAGCTTGCCCGGGACAGGAGGGGTGAATGAGCAGTTCTTC
CASSLPGTGGVNEQFF
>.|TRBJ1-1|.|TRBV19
TGTGCCAGTAGTCCCCCAAGAAGGGGTACTGAAGCTTTCTTT
CASSPPRRGTEAFF
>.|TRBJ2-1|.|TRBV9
TGTGCCAGCAGCGTAGGGGGCCATCAGTTCTTC
CASSVGGHQFF
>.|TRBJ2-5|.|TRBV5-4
TGTGCCAGCAGCCGAACGGGACTCGAGTACCAAGAGACCCAGTACTTC
CASSRTGLEYQETQYF